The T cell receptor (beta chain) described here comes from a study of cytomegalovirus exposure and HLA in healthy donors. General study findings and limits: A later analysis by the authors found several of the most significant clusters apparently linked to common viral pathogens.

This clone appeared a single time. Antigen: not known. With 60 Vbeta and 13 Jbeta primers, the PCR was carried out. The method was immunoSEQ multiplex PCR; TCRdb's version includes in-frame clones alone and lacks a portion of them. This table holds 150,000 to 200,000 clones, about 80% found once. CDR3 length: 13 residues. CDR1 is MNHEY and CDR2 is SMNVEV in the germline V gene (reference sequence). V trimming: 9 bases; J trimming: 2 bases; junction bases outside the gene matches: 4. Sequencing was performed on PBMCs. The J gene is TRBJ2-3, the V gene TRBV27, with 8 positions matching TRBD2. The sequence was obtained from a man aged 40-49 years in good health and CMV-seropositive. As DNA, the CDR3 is TGTGCCAGTGGCGGGGGGACCACAGATACGCAGTATTTT. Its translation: CASGGGTTDTQYF.